This entry features one T cell receptor (beta chain) sequence. Trimming cost V 10 bases and J 1 base, with 13 bases left between them. The V gene's germline CDR1 is SNHLY and CDR2 FYNNEI. The CDR3 is 13 residues long. Some clones are missing from TCRdb's copy, which holds only in-frame ones; the method was immunoSEQ multiplex PCR. This table holds tens of thousands of clones, 70% to 75% found once. This sample stems from a study of CD8 T cell repertoires and HIV-1 epitope variants. Specimen: uncultured baseline CD8+ T cells from peripheral blood mononuclear cells (PBMCs). The genes are TRBV2 and TRBJ1-1, with D tentatively TRBD1 (5 bases). The TCR sequence derives from a male donor with HIV. The CDR3 region has the DNA TGTGCCACCCGACAGTTCGAGAACACTGAAGCTTTCTTT. This sequence encodes CATRQFENTEAFF.